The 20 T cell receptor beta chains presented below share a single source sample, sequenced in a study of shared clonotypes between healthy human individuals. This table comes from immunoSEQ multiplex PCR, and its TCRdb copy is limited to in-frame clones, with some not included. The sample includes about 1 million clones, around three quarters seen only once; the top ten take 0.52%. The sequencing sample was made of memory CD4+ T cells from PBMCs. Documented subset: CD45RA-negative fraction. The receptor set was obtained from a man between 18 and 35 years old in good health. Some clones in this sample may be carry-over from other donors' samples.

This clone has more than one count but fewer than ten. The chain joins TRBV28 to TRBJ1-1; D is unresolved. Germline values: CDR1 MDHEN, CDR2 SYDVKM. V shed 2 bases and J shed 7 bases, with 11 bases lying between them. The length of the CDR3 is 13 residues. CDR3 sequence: CASSLRGPSEAFF. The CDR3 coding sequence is TGTGCCAGCAGTTTACGAGGTCCGAGTGAAGCTTTCTTT.

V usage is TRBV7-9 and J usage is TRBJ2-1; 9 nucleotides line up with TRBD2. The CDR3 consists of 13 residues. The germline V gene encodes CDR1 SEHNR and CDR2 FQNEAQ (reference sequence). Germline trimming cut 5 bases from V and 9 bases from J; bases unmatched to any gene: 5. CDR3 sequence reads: CASSPGLAPEQFF. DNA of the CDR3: TGTGCCAGCAGCCCGGGACTAGCTCCTGAGCAGTTCTTC. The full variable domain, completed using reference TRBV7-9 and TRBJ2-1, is DTGVSQNPRHKITKRGQNVTFRCDPISEHNRLYWYRQTLGQGPEFLTYFQNEAQLEKSRLLSDRFSAERPKGSFSTLEIQRTEQGDSAMYLCASSPGLAPEQFFGPGTRLTVL.

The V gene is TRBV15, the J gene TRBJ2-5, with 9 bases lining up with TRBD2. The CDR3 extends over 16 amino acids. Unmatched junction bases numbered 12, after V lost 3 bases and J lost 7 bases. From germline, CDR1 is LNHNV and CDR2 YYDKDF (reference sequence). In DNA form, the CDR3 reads TGTGCCACCAGCAGGGCCCGGTCTAGCGGGAAAGGGACCCAGTACTTC. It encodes CATSRARSSGKGTQYF.

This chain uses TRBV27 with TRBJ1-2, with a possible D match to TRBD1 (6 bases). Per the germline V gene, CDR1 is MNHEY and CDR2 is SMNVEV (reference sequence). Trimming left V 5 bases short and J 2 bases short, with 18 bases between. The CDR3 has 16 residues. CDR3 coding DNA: TGTGCCAGCAGTAGTCATCAGGGGCGGGCAAACTATGGCTACACCTTC. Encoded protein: CASSSHQGRANYGYTF.

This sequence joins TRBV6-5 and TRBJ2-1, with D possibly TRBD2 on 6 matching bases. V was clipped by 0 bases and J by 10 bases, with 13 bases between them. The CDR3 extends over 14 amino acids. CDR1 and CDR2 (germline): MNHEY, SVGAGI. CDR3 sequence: CASSYSPGVREQFF. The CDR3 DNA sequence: TGTGCCAGCAGTTACTCCCCGGGGGTGCGGGAGCAGTTCTTC.

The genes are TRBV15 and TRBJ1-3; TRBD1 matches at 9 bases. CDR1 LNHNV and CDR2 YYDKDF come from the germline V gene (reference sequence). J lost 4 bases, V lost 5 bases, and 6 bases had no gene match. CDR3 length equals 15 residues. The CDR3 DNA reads TGTGCCACCAGCTTACGGGACAGGGTGGGAAACACCATATATTTT. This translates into CATSLRDRVGNTIYF.

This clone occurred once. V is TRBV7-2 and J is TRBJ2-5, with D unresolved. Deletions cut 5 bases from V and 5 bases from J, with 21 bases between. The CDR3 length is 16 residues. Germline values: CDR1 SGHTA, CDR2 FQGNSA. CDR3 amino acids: CASSPFRPGLGETQYF. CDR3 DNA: TGTGCCAGCAGCCCATTTCGACCGGGCCTAGGGGAGACCCAGTACTTC. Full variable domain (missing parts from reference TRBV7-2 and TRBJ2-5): GAGVSQSPSNKVTEKGKDVELRCDPISGHTALYWYRQSLGQGLEFLIYFQGNSAPDKSGLPSDRFSAERTGGSVSTLTIQRTQQEDSAVYLCASSPFRPGLGETQYFGPGTRLLVL.

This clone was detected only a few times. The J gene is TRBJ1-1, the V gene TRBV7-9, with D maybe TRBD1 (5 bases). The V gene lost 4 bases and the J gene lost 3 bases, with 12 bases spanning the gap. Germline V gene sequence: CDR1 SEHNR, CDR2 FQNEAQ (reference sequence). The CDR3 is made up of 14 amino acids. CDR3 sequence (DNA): TGTGCCAGCAGCTCCCATGGGGCAGACACTGAAGCTTTCTTT. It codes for CASSSHGADTEAFF.

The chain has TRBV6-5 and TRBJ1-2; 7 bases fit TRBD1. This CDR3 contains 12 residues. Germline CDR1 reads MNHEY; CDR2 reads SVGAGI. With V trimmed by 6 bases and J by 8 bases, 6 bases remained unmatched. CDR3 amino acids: CASSSDRLGYTF. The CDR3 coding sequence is TGTGCCAGCAGCTCGGACAGGTTGGGCTACACCTTC.

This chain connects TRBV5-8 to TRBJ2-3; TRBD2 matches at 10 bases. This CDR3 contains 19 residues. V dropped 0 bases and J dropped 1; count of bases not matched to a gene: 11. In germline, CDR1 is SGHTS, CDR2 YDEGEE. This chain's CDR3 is CASSLGAQLAGPRTDTQYF. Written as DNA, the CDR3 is TGTGCCAGCAGCTTGGGGGCCCAACTAGCGGGGCCCCGCACAGATACGCAGTATTTT.

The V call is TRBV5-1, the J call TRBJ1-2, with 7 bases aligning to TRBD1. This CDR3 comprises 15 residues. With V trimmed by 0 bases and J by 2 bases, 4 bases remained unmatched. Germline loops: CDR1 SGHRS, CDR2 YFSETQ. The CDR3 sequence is CASSLGATGNYGYTF. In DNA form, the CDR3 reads TGCGCCAGCAGCTTGGGGGCGACAGGGAACTATGGCTACACCTTC.

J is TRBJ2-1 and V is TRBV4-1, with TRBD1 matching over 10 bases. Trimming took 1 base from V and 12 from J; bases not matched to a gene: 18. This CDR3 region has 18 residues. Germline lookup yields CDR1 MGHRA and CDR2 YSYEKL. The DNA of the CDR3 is TGCGCCAGCAGCCAAGGACAAATCTCCGGGACAGGGGCGATGAGGCAGTTCTTC. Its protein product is CASSQGQISGTGAMRQFF.

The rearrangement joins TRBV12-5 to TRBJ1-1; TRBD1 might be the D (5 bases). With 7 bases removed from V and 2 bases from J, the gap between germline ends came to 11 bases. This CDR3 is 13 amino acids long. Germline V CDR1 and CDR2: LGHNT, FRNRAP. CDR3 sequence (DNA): TGTGCTAGTGCCGACAGAGTTAACACTGAAGCTTTCTTT. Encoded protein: CASADRVNTEAFF. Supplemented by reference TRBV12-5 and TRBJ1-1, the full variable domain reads DARVTQTPRHKVTEMGQEVTMRCQPILGHNTVFWYRQTMMQGLELLAYFRNRAPLDDSGMPKDRFSAEMPDATLATLKIQPSEPRDSAVYFCASADRVNTEAFFGQGTRLTVV.

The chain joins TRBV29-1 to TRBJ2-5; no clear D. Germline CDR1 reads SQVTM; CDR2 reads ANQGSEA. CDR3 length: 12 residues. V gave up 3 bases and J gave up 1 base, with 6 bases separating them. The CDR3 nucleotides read TGCAGCGTTGACGGTACCCAAGAGACCCAGTACTTC. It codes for CSVDGTQETQYF.

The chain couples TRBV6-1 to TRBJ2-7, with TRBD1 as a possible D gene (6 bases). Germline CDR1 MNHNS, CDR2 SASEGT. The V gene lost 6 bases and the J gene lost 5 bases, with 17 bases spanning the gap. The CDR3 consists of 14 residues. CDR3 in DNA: TGTGCCAGCAGATCCGAGAGGGGGACGGACGAGCAGTACTTC. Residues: CASRSERGTDEQYF.

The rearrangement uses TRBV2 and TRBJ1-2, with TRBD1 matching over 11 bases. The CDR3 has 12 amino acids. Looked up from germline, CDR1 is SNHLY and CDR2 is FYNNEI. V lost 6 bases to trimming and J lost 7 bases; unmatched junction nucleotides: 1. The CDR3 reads CASRDRGRGYTF. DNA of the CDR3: TGTGCCAGCAGGGACAGGGGGCGTGGCTACACCTTC.

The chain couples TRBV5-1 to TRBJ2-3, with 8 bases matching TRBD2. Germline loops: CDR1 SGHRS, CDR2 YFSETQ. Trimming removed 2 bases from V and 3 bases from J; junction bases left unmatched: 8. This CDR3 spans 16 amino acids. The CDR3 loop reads CASSFTGRGGTDTQYF. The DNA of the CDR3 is TGCGCCAGCAGCTTTACCGGCCGGGGGGGTACAGATACGCAGTATTTT.

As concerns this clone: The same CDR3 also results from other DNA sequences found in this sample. The CDR3 sequence is CSAGLAGVETQYF. The CDR3 coding sequence is TGCAGCGCTGGACTAGCGGGAGTTGAGACCCAGTACTTC. The chain has TRBV29-1 and TRBJ2-5; 13 nucleotides match TRBD2. The germline gives CDR1 SQVTM, CDR2 ANQGSEA. V shed 7 bases, J shed 5 bases, and the junction held 4 bases outside the gene matches. CDR3 length: 13 amino acids.

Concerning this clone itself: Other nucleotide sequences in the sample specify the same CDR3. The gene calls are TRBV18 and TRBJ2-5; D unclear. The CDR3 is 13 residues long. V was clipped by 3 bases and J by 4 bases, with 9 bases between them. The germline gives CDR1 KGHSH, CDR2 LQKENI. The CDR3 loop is CASSPGVVETQYF. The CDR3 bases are TGTGCCAGCTCACCTGGTGTGGTAGAGACCCAGTACTTC.

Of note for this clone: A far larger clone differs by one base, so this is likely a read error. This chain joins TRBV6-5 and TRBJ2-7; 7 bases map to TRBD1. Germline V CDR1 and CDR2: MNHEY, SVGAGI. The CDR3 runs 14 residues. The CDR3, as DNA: TGTGCCGGCAGTTACGACAGGGACTCCTACGAGCAGTACTTC. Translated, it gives CAGSYDRDSYEQYF.